This T cell receptor beta chain came from a study of CD8 T cells in Susac syndrome. This CDR3 comprises 15 residues. The V and J ends lost 1 base and 6 bases respectively, with 12 bases between them. Germline-derived CDR1 and CDR2 are MGHDK and SYGVNS. RNA amounts of about 0.5 to 1 ug underwent reverse transcription with random hexamers. TCRdb recomputed calls from the immunoSEQ multiplex PCR reads with MiXCR, one row per CDR3 protein. In the table there are about 180,000 distinct CDR3 sequences, more than 90% of which are singletons. V usage is TRBV25-1 and J usage is TRBJ1-4; D is perhaps TRBD1 (6 bases). The source material was CD4+ T cells from PBMCs. The receptor was derived from a human donor with multiple sclerosis. CDR3 amino acids: CASSEWGATYEKLFF. The CDR3 nucleotides read TGTGCCAGCAGTGAATGGGGGGCAACATATGAAAAACTGTTTTTT.